The clone carrying this TCR beta chain showed up just once. The antigen remains undetermined. The germline CDR1 and CDR2 sequences are SGHRS and YFSETQ. The trim removed 0 bases at V and 6 bases at J, leaving 8 bases unmatched. The CDR3 spans 17 residues. These data belong to a study of shared clonotypes between healthy human individuals. Study-wide results and caveats: What naive subsets generally showed was a larger estimated richness than memory subsets showed.

Study processing details: Filtering of immunoSEQ junctional sequences could not match full-length read filtering. Profiled with immunoSEQ multiplex PCR; TCRdb holds only in-frame clones, not every one. V and J calls plus clone size are reproduced from that table; the DNA served to infer D and trimming. The sample includes 950,000 to 1,300,000 clones, about 74% of them seen just once. The chain has TRBV5-1 and TRBJ2-2; 10 bases align to TRBD1. The TCR was taken from a man aged 18 to 29 in good health. The sample consisted of memory CD4+ T cells sorted from blood. The subset here: CD45RA-negative fraction. CDR3 sequence reads: CASSLGRQGAKAGELFF. CDR3 nucleotide sequence: TGCGCCAGCAGCTTGGGACGACAGGGGGCGAAGGCCGGGGAGCTGTTTTTT.